The sequence of this TCR beta chain was determined in a study of cytomegalovirus exposure and HLA in healthy donors. Study at large: A preliminary data release comprised around 85 million unique TCRs obtained from HLA-typed donors. The study's findings and limits: Among TCR beta chains, those listed as cytomegalovirus-associated numbered under 200. Highly shared variants forming one cluster were likely a sequencing artifact.

Comment on this clone: Its specificity is not known.

V trimming: 6 bases; J trimming: 7 bases; junction bases outside the gene matches: 4. Germline V gene sequence: CDR1 MNHNS, CDR2 SASEGT. CDR3 length equals 12 residues. Primers: 60 Vbeta forward and 13 Jbeta reverse. As processed by the authors: In a later analysis, some 10 million of 65 million to 90 million unique beta chains occurred in at least two donors. The repertoire was sequenced with immunoSEQ multiplex PCR; TCRdb's copy has only in-frame clones and lacks some. Clone size and the V and J calls come from that table; the DNA yielded D and trimming. The sample includes more than 85,000 clones, less than 85% of them seen just once.

Sequences were obtained from PBMCs. The receptor comes from a man aged 35 to 55 in good health and CMV-seronegative. The chain combines TRBV6-1 with TRBJ1-1; 8 bases map to TRBD1. CDR3 DNA: TGTGCCAGCAGGTCGACAGGGGATGAAGCTTTCTTT. This codes for CASRSTGDEAFF.